The 4 T cell receptor beta chains below all came from one sample that was sequenced in a study of T cells in Graves' hyperthyroidism and ophthalmopathy. It was RNA transcripts that yielded the amplified TCR beta CDR3 regions. The study used the HTBI primer set for a first-round RT-PCR of the TCR CDR3. Via MiXCR, TCRdb re-called the multiplex PCR reads, giving one row per CDR3 protein. The sample contains fewer than 650,000 distinct CDR3 sequences, around 14% of which appear only once. The specimen sequenced was blood. Receptor source: a woman aged 18-30 years with Graves' ophthalmopathy.

The chain is built from TRBV4-3 and TRBJ1-2; unclear D gene. Germline V gives CDR1 LGHNA, CDR2 YSLEER. With 1 base removed from V and 6 bases from J, the gap between germline ends came to 9 bases. This CDR3 spans 13 amino acids. CDR3 residues: CASSQVVWDGYTF. The CDR3 DNA follows: TGCGCCAGCAGCCAAGTTGTGTGGGATGGCTACACCTTC.

This clonotype was found many times. V and J are TRBV24-1 and TRBJ2-5, with 7 positions matching TRBD2. Trimming took 12 bases from V and 4 from J; bases not matched to a gene: 16. The CDR3 extends over 15 amino acids. Germline V gives CDR1 KGHDR, CDR2 SFDVKD. CDR3 region: CASKRGAGRGETQYF. CDR3 coding DNA: TGTGCCTCAAAAAGGGGAGCGGGAAGAGGAGAGACCCAGTACTTC.

Many counts were recorded for this clonotype. The chain combines TRBV6-2 or TRBV6-3 with TRBJ2-1; 8 nucleotides match TRBD2. Per the germline V gene, CDR1 is MNHEY and CDR2 is SVGEGT. V gave up 2 bases and J gave up 6 bases; unmatched junction bases: 6. The CDR3 is 15 amino acids. CDR3 protein: CASSYRLAGLNEQFF. In DNA, the CDR3 is TGTGCCAGCAGTTACCGTTTAGCGGGGCTCAATGAGCAGTTCTTC.

A few counts support this clonotype. This rearrangement joins TRBV7-3 to TRBJ2-3, with 9 bases lining up with TRBD2. Trimming removed 3 bases from V and 1 base from J; junction bases left unmatched: 11. Germline V CDR1 and CDR2: SGHTA, FQGTGA. This CDR3 is 18 amino acids long. The CDR3 bases are TGTGCCAGCAGCTTCACGGGTCCGACTAGCGGAGGCACAGATACGCAGTATTTT. Translation gives CASSFTGPTSGGTDTQYF.